The rows below give T cell receptor beta chains drawn from one sample of a study of blood T cell repertoires in COVID-19. Sequencing used immunoSEQ multiplex PCR; TCRdb keeps in-frame clones, though not all of them. The profile shows approximately 220,000 clones, less than 90% of them singletons. The sample comprised PBMCs or T cells enriched from blood (not recorded which). The origin of the receptors is a woman aged 40 to 49 who had recovered from COVID-19. Both conserved end residues are part of each CDR3. Each record gives: J gene, clone size, V gene, D gene, CDR3 DNA, CDR3 protein. D genes are given only for firm matches. For some rows the clone size is stated as once, few or many, or as a class when expanded; others skip it.

J gene: TRBJ2-2; clone size: .; V gene: TRBV6-5; D gene: TRBD2; CDR3 DNA: TGTGCCAGCAGGCTCGGACTAGCCGGGGAGCTGTTTTTT; CDR3 protein: CASRLGLAGELFF
J gene: TRBJ2-3; clone size: .; V gene: TRBV2; D gene: TRBD1; CDR3 DNA: TGTGCCAGCAATCTCCCGGACAGGGCCACAGATACGCAGTATTTT; CDR3 protein: CASNLPDRATDTQYF
J gene: TRBJ2-4; clone size: .; V gene: TRBV7-9; D gene: .; CDR3 DNA: TGTGCCAGCAGCCCCAAATCAGGGTCAGAAAACATTCAGTACTTC; CDR3 protein: CASSPKSGSENIQYF
J gene: TRBJ1-2; clone size: few; V gene: TRBV6-2/TRBV6-3; D gene: .; CDR3 DNA: TGTGCCAGCAGTTACTCCGGACAGTTTCGTAACTATGGCTACACCTTC; CDR3 protein: CASSYSGQFRNYGYTF
J gene: TRBJ1-5; clone size: .; V gene: TRBV30; D gene: .; CDR3 DNA: TGTGCCTGGAGTGCCGGGTATAGCAATCAGCCCCAGCATTTT; CDR3 protein: CAWSAGYSNQPQHF
J gene: TRBJ2-2; clone size: .; V gene: TRBV6-1; D gene: TRBD1; CDR3 DNA: TGTGCCAGCAGTGACCCGGGACAGGGGGGCCCCGGGGAGCTGTTTTTT; CDR3 protein: CASSDPGQGGPGELFF
J gene: TRBJ2-7; clone size: once; V gene: TRBV19; D gene: .; CDR3 DNA: TGTGCCAGTAGTATTGGGCCGTTAGGACACACCTACGAGCAGTACTTC; CDR3 protein: CASSIGPLGHTYEQYF
J gene: TRBJ2-3; clone size: .; V gene: TRBV5-1; D gene: TRBD2; CDR3 DNA: TGCGCCAGCAGCTCGCGGGAGAAGGGGACGCAGTATTTT; CDR3 protein: CASSSREKGTQYF
J gene: TRBJ2-7; clone size: .; V gene: TRBV7-9; D gene: TRBD2; CDR3 DNA: TGTGCCAGCAGCTTAGAAGGGACTAGCGGTACCTACGAGCAGTACTTC; CDR3 protein: CASSLEGTSGTYEQYF
J gene: TRBJ2-6; clone size: .; V gene: TRBV5-5; D gene: TRBD1; CDR3 DNA: TGTGCCAGCAGCCCCCAAGCCCAGGGGGTCACTGGGGCCAACGTCCTGACTTTC; CDR3 protein: CASSPQAQGVTGANVLTF
J gene: TRBJ2-3; clone size: .; V gene: TRBV18; D gene: .; CDR3 DNA: TGTGCCAGCTCACCGGGGCGAACCACAGATACGCAGTATTTT; CDR3 protein: CASSPGRTTDTQYF
J gene: TRBJ2-7; clone size: .; V gene: TRBV7-2; D gene: .; CDR3 DNA: TGTGCCAGCAGCATTAGCGGAGGCTCCTACGAGCAGTACTTC; CDR3 protein: CASSISGGSYEQYF
J gene: TRBJ1-3; clone size: .; V gene: TRBV11-2; D gene: .; CDR3 DNA: TGTGCCAGCAGCCTCAAAATTGGTGGGGCTAGCTCTGGAAACACCATATATTTT; CDR3 protein: CASSLKIGGASSGNTIYF
J gene: TRBJ1-2; clone size: .; V gene: TRBV30; D gene: .; CDR3 DNA: TGTGCCTGGAGTATAGGACAAACTTTCTATGGCTACACCTTC; CDR3 protein: CAWSIGQTFYGYTF
J gene: TRBJ1-5; clone size: .; V gene: TRBV19; D gene: TRBD1; CDR3 DNA: TGTGCCAGTTCCTTGGACAGGCAAGTAGGGCCCCAGCATTTT; CDR3 protein: CASSLDRQVGPQHF
J gene: TRBJ1-5; clone size: .; V gene: TRBV6-4; D gene: .; CDR3 DNA: TGTGCCAGCAGTCTGCAGAATGATCAGCCCCAGCATTTT; CDR3 protein: CASSLQNDQPQHF
J gene: TRBJ2-3; clone size: once; V gene: TRBV19; D gene: .; CDR3 DNA: TGTGCCAGTAGATTGAACAGGGCCCAAGATACGCAGTATTTT; CDR3 protein: CASRLNRAQDTQYF
J gene: TRBJ1-1; clone size: .; V gene: TRBV11-2; D gene: .; CDR3 DNA: TGTGCCAGCAGCTTACCAGGGGACTATGGCGAAGCTTTCTTT; CDR3 protein: CASSLPGDYGEAFF
J gene: TRBJ1-6; clone size: .; V gene: TRBV5-1; D gene: TRBD1; CDR3 DNA: TGCGCCAGCAGCATAGCCGGGACAGAAAATTCACCCCTCCACTTT; CDR3 protein: CASSIAGTENSPLHF
J gene: TRBJ2-5; clone size: .; V gene: TRBV15; D gene: TRBD2; CDR3 DNA: TGTGCCACCAGCAGGGCCCCTCGGGGGGGAGGAGAGACCCAGTACTTC; CDR3 protein: CATSRAPRGGGETQYF
J gene: TRBJ2-1; clone size: .; V gene: TRBV12-5; D gene: TRBD2; CDR3 DNA: TGTGCTAGTGGTTTGGACGGACTAGCGGGAAACTGGCAGTTCTTC; CDR3 protein: CASGLDGLAGNWQFF
J gene: TRBJ2-1; clone size: .; V gene: TRBV9; D gene: TRBD1; CDR3 DNA: TGTGCCAGCAGCGTACTAGGGACAGGCCAATTGAATGAGCAGTTCTTC; CDR3 protein: CASSVLGTGQLNEQFF
J gene: TRBJ2-3; clone size: once; V gene: TRBV7-8; D gene: .; CDR3 DNA: TGTGCCAGCAGCTTAGGGAGAGAGTCCACAGATACGCAGTATTTT; CDR3 protein: CASSLGRESTDTQYF
J gene: TRBJ1-2; clone size: .; V gene: TRBV7-8; D gene: .; CDR3 DNA: TGTGCCAGCAGCTTGAGCAGGGACTACGGCTACACCTTC; CDR3 protein: CASSLSRDYGYTF
J gene: TRBJ1-1; clone size: .; V gene: TRBV7-9; D gene: .; CDR3 DNA: TGTGCCAGCAGCTCCACCGGGACAAGCACTGAAGCTTTCTTT; CDR3 protein: CASSSTGTSTEAFF
J gene: TRBJ2-3; clone size: .; V gene: TRBV27; D gene: TRBD2; CDR3 DNA: TGTGCCAGCAGTTCGCCTACTAGCGGGAGGTTGGATACGCAGTATTTT; CDR3 protein: CASSSPTSGRLDTQYF
J gene: TRBJ1-5; clone size: .; V gene: TRBV4-3; D gene: .; CDR3 DNA: TGCGCCAGCAGCCCAGTTAGACAGAGCAATCAGCCCCAGCATTTT; CDR3 protein: CASSPVRQSNQPQHF
J gene: TRBJ2-1; clone size: .; V gene: TRBV27; D gene: .; CDR3 DNA: TGTGCCAGCAGTTCGTTTGTATCCTACAATGAGCAGTTCTTC; CDR3 protein: CASSSFVSYNEQFF
J gene: TRBJ2-5; clone size: once; V gene: TRBV29-1; D gene: .; CDR3 DNA: TGCAGCGTTGGACTATCGGGACAAGAGACCCAGTACTTC; CDR3 protein: CSVGLSGQETQYF
J gene: TRBJ1-1; clone size: .; V gene: TRBV7-9; D gene: .; CDR3 DNA: TGTGCCAGCAGCTGGGGGAGGTTGGAGGATGTGTCTTTCTTT; CDR3 protein: CASSWGRLEDVSFF
J gene: TRBJ2-7; clone size: .; V gene: TRBV2; D gene: .; CDR3 DNA: TGTGCCAGCAGTGCCCGGGACTCTATCTACGAGCAGTACTTC; CDR3 protein: CASSARDSIYEQYF
J gene: TRBJ2-7; clone size: .; V gene: TRBV6-5; D gene: .; CDR3 DNA: TGTGCCAGCAGTCTCTACGAGCAGTACTTC; CDR3 protein: CASSLYEQYF
J gene: TRBJ2-1; clone size: once; V gene: TRBV28; D gene: .; CDR3 DNA: TGTGCCAGCAGCCTAGGGGGGGTTGGTTACAATGAGCAGTTCTTC; CDR3 protein: CASSLGGVGYNEQFF
J gene: TRBJ1-1; clone size: once; V gene: TRBV5-8; D gene: .; CDR3 DNA: TGTGCCAGCAGCTCTCGACGGGGGAACACTGAAGCTTTCTTT; CDR3 protein: CASSSRRGNTEAFF
J gene: TRBJ2-5; clone size: .; V gene: TRBV7-9; D gene: .; CDR3 DNA: TGTGCCAGCAGCTTAGCTCCCGTTCAAGAGACCCAGTACTTC; CDR3 protein: CASSLAPVQETQYF
J gene: TRBJ2-1; clone size: .; V gene: TRBV7-2; D gene: .; CDR3 DNA: TGTGCCAGCAGCTTGATTACAAATGCTCTCAATGAGCAGTTCTTC; CDR3 protein: CASSLITNALNEQFF
J gene: TRBJ2-1; clone size: .; V gene: TRBV11-3; D gene: .; CDR3 DNA: TGTGCCAGCAGCTCATGGAAAGGACAGGGAGGGAATGAGCAGTTCTTC; CDR3 protein: CASSSWKGQGGNEQFF
J gene: TRBJ2-7; clone size: .; V gene: TRBV6-5; D gene: .; CDR3 DNA: TGTGCCAGCAGTCCGAATGGGGGCTTATACGAGCAGTACTTC; CDR3 protein: CASSPNGGLYEQYF
J gene: TRBJ2-3; clone size: .; V gene: TRBV5-4; D gene: TRBD2; CDR3 DNA: TGTGCCAGCAGCCTTCGACTAGCGGGGGCCACAGATACGCAGTATTTT; CDR3 protein: CASSLRLAGATDTQYF
J gene: TRBJ1-5; clone size: few; V gene: TRBV29-1; D gene: .; CDR3 DNA: TGCAGCGTCACAGTGGGGGCCAGCAATCAGCCCCAGCATTTT; CDR3 protein: CSVTVGASNQPQHF
J gene: TRBJ2-3; clone size: .; V gene: TRBV4-1; D gene: .; CDR3 DNA: TGCGCCAGCAGCCAAGATCCAATGAGAGGAGATACGCAGTATTTT; CDR3 protein: CASSQDPMRGDTQYF